This T cell receptor (beta chain) was found in a study of T cell therapy after organ transplantation. Of note for this clone: What it recognizes is unknown.

TCRdb keeps only in-frame clones here, not all; method: immunoSEQ multiplex PCR. Here the sample spans about 21,000 clones, 80% to 85% being singletons. Time point indicated: 20-29 weeks after completion of therapy. In germline, CDR1 is SGDLS, CDR2 YYNGEE. The CDR3 covers 15 residues. Trimming removed 0 bases from V and 2 bases from J, with 12 bases in between. This specimen was CD8+ T cells from blood, taken after autologous CMV-specific T cell therapy. The receptor's source is a human patient who had received a solid organ transplant and had CMV disease. Some T cells may be transferred from the graft donor. This chain uses TRBV9 with TRBJ2-7, with TRBD1 as a possible D gene (6 bases). This CDR3 reads CASSVGGTPTYEQYF. The CDR3 coding sequence is TGTGCCAGCAGCGTAGGAGGGACACCAACCTACGAGCAGTACTTC.